A selection of T cell receptor beta chains follows, all from one sample in a study of cytomegalovirus exposure and HLA in healthy donors. Profiled with immunoSEQ multiplex PCR; TCRdb holds only in-frame clones, not every one. Of 150,000 to 250,000 clones listed, 82% are singletons. Specimen: PBMCs. The receptors come from a woman in her forties or fifties in good health and CMV-seropositive. CDR3s include the opening cysteine and the closing phenylalanine or tryptophan. Fields, in order: clone size, V gene, J gene, D gene, CDR3 protein, CDR3 DNA. The D gene is left open where the match is weak. Not all rows give a size; the values are once, few, many and, for expanded clones, a class.

clone_size: NA; v_call: TRBV28; j_call: TRBJ1-1; d_call: NA; cdr3_aa: CASSLGELGRGTFF; cdr3_nt: TGTGCCAGCAGTTTAGGGGAGTTAGGCAGGGGAACTTTCTTT
clone_size: once; v_call: TRBV5-1; j_call: TRBJ1-6; d_call: TRBD1; cdr3_aa: CASSPGTAGLSLHF; cdr3_nt: TGCGCCAGCAGCCCCGGGACAGCAGGTTTGTCCCTCCACTTT
clone_size: NA; v_call: TRBV29-1; j_call: TRBJ1-4; d_call: NA; cdr3_aa: CSGQGIGEEKLFF; cdr3_nt: TGCAGCGGGCAGGGGATAGGTGAGGAAAAACTGTTTTTT
clone_size: NA; v_call: TRBV10-3; j_call: TRBJ1-1; d_call: NA; cdr3_aa: CAISDPTGEAFF; cdr3_nt: TGTGCCATCAGTGACCCGACAGGTGAAGCTTTCTTT
clone_size: few; v_call: TRBV27; j_call: TRBJ2-3; d_call: NA; cdr3_aa: CASRSRRDTDTQYF; cdr3_nt: TGTGCCAGCAGATCGAGGCGGGACACAGATACGCAGTATTTT
clone_size: NA; v_call: TRBV5-4; j_call: TRBJ2-7; d_call: NA; cdr3_aa: CASSPEEGRSYEQYF; cdr3_nt: TGTGCCAGCAGCCCGGAAGAGGGTAGGAGCTACGAGCAGTACTTC
clone_size: NA; v_call: TRBV20-1; j_call: TRBJ1-2; d_call: NA; cdr3_aa: CSGAGGYTF; cdr3_nt: TGCAGTGGGGCAGGAGGCTACACCTTC
clone_size: NA; v_call: TRBV25-1; j_call: TRBJ1-1; d_call: NA; cdr3_aa: CASSDERAEAFF; cdr3_nt: TGTGCCAGCAGTGACGAGAGGGCTGAAGCTTTCTTT
clone_size: NA; v_call: TRBV27; j_call: TRBJ1-6; d_call: NA; cdr3_aa: CASSPAHLNSPLHF; cdr3_nt: TGTGCCAGCAGTCCTGCACACCTCAATTCACCCCTCCACTTT
clone_size: NA; v_call: TRBV30; j_call: TRBJ1-3; d_call: NA; cdr3_aa: CAWSGPRQSSGNTIYF; cdr3_nt: TGTGCCTGGAGTGGGCCCCGACAGTCCTCTGGAAACACCATATATTTT
clone_size: NA; v_call: TRBV7-9; j_call: TRBJ1-3; d_call: NA; cdr3_aa: CASSTRGRDRSSGNTIYF; cdr3_nt: TGTGCCAGCAGCACAAGAGGGAGGGACCGGAGCTCTGGAAACACCATATATTTT
clone_size: NA; v_call: TRBV23-1; j_call: TRBJ2-7; d_call: NA; cdr3_aa: CASSCSYEQYF; cdr3_nt: TGCGCCAGCAGCTGCTCCTACGAGCAGTACTTC
clone_size: once; v_call: TRBV6-1; j_call: TRBJ1-1; d_call: TRBD1; cdr3_aa: CASSSGQMNTEAFF; cdr3_nt: TGTGCCAGCAGTTCGGGACAGATGAACACTGAAGCTTTCTTT
clone_size: NA; v_call: TRBV10-2; j_call: TRBJ2-1; d_call: NA; cdr3_aa: CASSEQYAGNEQFF; cdr3_nt: TGCGCCAGCAGTGAACAGTACGCCGGCAATGAGCAGTTCTTC
clone_size: NA; v_call: TRBV7-8; j_call: TRBJ2-2; d_call: TRBD1; cdr3_aa: CASRPTPGTGGHGELFF; cdr3_nt: TGTGCCAGCAGACCAACCCCAGGGACAGGGGGACACGGGGAGCTGTTTTTT
clone_size: NA; v_call: TRBV5-4; j_call: TRBJ2-7; d_call: TRBD2; cdr3_aa: CASSFRSSGAYEQYF; cdr3_nt: TGTGCCAGCAGCTTTCGGAGTAGCGGGGCCTACGAGCAGTACTTC
clone_size: NA; v_call: TRBV6-5; j_call: TRBJ2-2; d_call: TRBD1; cdr3_aa: CASSFWTGGGTGELFF; cdr3_nt: TGTGCCAGCAGTTTTTGGACAGGGGGCGGGACCGGGGAGCTGTTTTTT
clone_size: NA; v_call: TRBV29-1; j_call: TRBJ2-1; d_call: NA; cdr3_aa: CSVSPRAVGEQFF; cdr3_nt: TGCAGCGTTTCCCCCAGGGCAGTAGGTGAGCAGTTCTTC
clone_size: NA; v_call: TRBV5-1; j_call: TRBJ2-3; d_call: TRBD1; cdr3_aa: CASSLRGPTDTQYF; cdr3_nt: TGCGCCAGCAGCTTGAGGGGGCCCACAGATACGCAGTATTTT
clone_size: NA; v_call: TRBV6-4; j_call: TRBJ2-1; d_call: TRBD2; cdr3_aa: CASSESGSYNEQFF; cdr3_nt: TGTGCCAGCAGTGAAAGCGGGAGCTACAATGAGCAGTTCTTC
clone_size: NA; v_call: TRBV5-1; j_call: TRBJ1-5; d_call: TRBD1; cdr3_aa: CASSLEGTANQPQHF; cdr3_nt: TGCGCCAGCAGCTTGGAGGGGACAGCGAATCAGCCCCAGCATTTT